This TCR beta chain was profiled in a study of T-cell reconstitution after alpha-beta-depleted transplantation in children. This CDR3 is 15 amino acids long. The J segment lost 6 bases and the V segment lost 3 bases, leaving 7 bases of the junction unmatched. Germline V gene lookup returns CDR1 MNHEY and CDR2 SMNVEV (reference sequence). Preparing the TCRbeta library involved the use of unique molecular identifiers. TCRdb reprocessed the PCR reads via MiXCR and lists one record per CDR3 protein. The sample consists of about 230,000 distinct CDR3 sequences, approximately 11% of them appearing once. This clonotype came up many times.

The V call is TRBV27, the J call TRBJ2-1, with 8 bases fitting TRBD1. The sequenced sample was PBMCs, obtained before TCRalphabeta/CD19-depleted stem cell transplant. The clonotype was recovered from a child under two years old with acute myeloid leukemia, due to receive a stem cell transplant. As DNA, the CDR3 is TGTGCCAGCAGTTTTAAAGGCAGGGGGCGCAATGAGCAGTTCTTC. Its protein product is CASSFKGRGRNEQFF.